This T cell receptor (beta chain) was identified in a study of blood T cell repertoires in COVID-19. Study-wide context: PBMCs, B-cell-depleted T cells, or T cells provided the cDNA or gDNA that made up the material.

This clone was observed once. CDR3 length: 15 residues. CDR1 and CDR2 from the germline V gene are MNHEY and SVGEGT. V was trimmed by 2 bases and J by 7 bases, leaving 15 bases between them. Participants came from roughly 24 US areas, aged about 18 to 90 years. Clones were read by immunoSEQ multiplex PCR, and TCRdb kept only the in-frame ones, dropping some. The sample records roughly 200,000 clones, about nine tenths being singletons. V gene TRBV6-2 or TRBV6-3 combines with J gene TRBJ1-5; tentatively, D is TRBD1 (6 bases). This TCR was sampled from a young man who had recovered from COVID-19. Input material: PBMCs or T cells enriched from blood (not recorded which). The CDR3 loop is CASSYGVGAGQPQHF. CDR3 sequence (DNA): TGTGCCAGCAGTTACGGTGTGGGGGCTGGACAGCCCCAGCATTTT.